A selection of T cell receptor beta chains follows, all from one sample in a study of blood T cell repertoires in COVID-19. Measured with immunoSEQ multiplex PCR; TCRdb has only the in-frame clones, and not every one. The data contain hundreds of thousands of clones, around 91% of them seen just once; the ten biggest clones take up around 9.5%. Sequencing input: PBMCs or T cells enriched from blood (not recorded which). The receptors were gathered from a woman aged 40 to 50 who had recovered from COVID-19. Both conserved end residues are part of each CDR3. Each record gives: D gene, clone size, J gene, V gene, CDR3 DNA, CDR3 protein. A D gene is named only where the DNA matches it firmly. Clone size appears in some rows only: once, few, many, or a class for an expanded clone.

TRBD2	NA	TRBJ2-2	TRBV30	TGTGCCTGGAGTGGGACTAGCGGGAGCGGGGAGCTGTTTTTT	CAWSGTSGSGELFF
TRBD2	NA	TRBJ2-7	TRBV7-2	TGTGCCAGCAGCTTATTACTAGCGGGGGGGCCTTACGAGCAGTACTTC	CASSLLLAGGPYEQYF
TRBD2	NA	TRBJ2-3	TRBV5-1	TGCGCCAGCAGCTTGGTCCTAGCGGGAGGAAATACGCAGTATTTT	CASSLVLAGGNTQYF
NA	NA	TRBJ1-1	TRBV30	TGTGCCTGGAGTCGTACAGTCAGGGGCACTGAAGCTTTCTTT	CAWSRTVRGTEAFF
NA	NA	TRBJ2-2	TRBV7-2	TGTGCCAGCAGCTTAAGGAGCGGATACACCGGGGAGCTGTTTTTT	CASSLRSGYTGELFF
NA	once	TRBJ1-1	TRBV6-6	TGTGCCAGCAGCCCGCCCGGTGGCAGGGGTTCCACTGAAGCTTTCTTT	CASSPPGGRGSTEAFF
NA	NA	TRBJ2-3	TRBV7-2	TGTGCCAGCAGCTTAGGGGGGGCAGATACGCAGTATTTT	CASSLGGADTQYF
TRBD2	once	TRBJ2-1	TRBV4-2	TGTGCCAGCAGCCAAGAAGGGAGCGGGAGTTACAATGAGCAGTTCTTC	CASSQEGSGSYNEQFF
NA	NA	TRBJ2-1	TRBV6-5	TGTGCCAGCAGTTACGGCACCTTCTCCTACAATGAGCAGTTCTTC	CASSYGTFSYNEQFF
NA	NA	TRBJ1-2	TRBV6-6	TGTGCCAGCCGGGGGGTTTATGGCTACACCTTC	CASRGVYGYTF
NA	NA	TRBJ1-3	TRBV30	TGTGCCTGTGGGGAGGGAAACACCATATATTTT	CACGEGNTIYF
NA	NA	TRBJ2-7	TRBV2	TGTGCCAGCAGTGGCACCTCGGCGACTTCCTACGAGCAGTACTTC	CASSGTSATSYEQYF
TRBD2	NA	TRBJ2-1	TRBV7-8	TGTGCCAGCAGCTTAGAGGTAGCGGGGGGCAATGAGCAGTTCTTC	CASSLEVAGGNEQFF
NA	NA	TRBJ1-4	TRBV28	TGTGCCAGCAGTCGGGGTCATAATGAAAAACTGTTTTTT	CASSRGHNEKLFF
NA	NA	TRBJ1-2	TRBV30	TGTGCCTGGAGTGTACTTAGTCTGGATGGCTACACCTTC	CAWSVLSLDGYTF
NA	NA	TRBJ2-3	TRBV13	TGTGCCAGCAGCTTGGCGGGGAGTAGCACAGATACGCAGTATTTT	CASSLAGSSTDTQYF
NA	NA	TRBJ2-7	TRBV18	TGTGCCAGCTCACCACCAGGGGTTTTATCCTACGAGCAGTACTTC	CASSPPGVLSYEQYF
TRBD1	NA	TRBJ2-7	TRBV28	TGTGCCAGCAGCCTGACAGGGGGCTTATACGAGCAGTACTTC	CASSLTGGLYEQYF
NA	few	TRBJ2-7	TRBV7-3	TGTGCCAGCAGCTCCACTAGGCGGGCCCTCGGTTCCTACGAGCAGTACTTC	CASSSTRRALGSYEQYF
TRBD1	NA	TRBJ1-5	TRBV2	TGTGCCAGCAGTACCAGGGGGTTGGGCCAGCATTTT	CASSTRGLGQHF
TRBD2	NA	TRBJ2-7	TRBV7-9	TGTGCCAGCAGCTCGATGACTAGCGGGGGTAATTCCTACGAGCAGTACTTC	CASSSMTSGGNSYEQYF
NA	NA	TRBJ1-6	TRBV19	TGTGCCAGTAGTGCTACCCGGACAGCTGGACCGCCCCTCCACTTT	CASSATRTAGPPLHF
NA	NA	TRBJ1-5	TRBV11-3	TGTGCCAGCAGCTTAGATCGAGGGGTACAGGGAATGGGTAATCAGCCCCAGCATTTT	CASSLDRGVQGMGNQPQHF
NA	NA	TRBJ2-1	TRBV2	TGTGCCAGCAGTGATATCCAGGGGTGGGGGAATGAGCAGTTCTTC	CASSDIQGWGNEQFF
NA	NA	TRBJ2-2	TRBV19	TGTGCCAGTAGTCCTGACCGGGGGGCAGGGGAGCTGTTTTTT	CASSPDRGAGELFF
TRBD1	NA	TRBJ1-2	TRBV3-1/TRBV3-2	TGTGCCAGCAGCCAAGCTCTCTTGACAGGGACCAACTATGGCTACACCTTC	CASSQALLTGTNYGYTF
NA	once	TRBJ2-6	TRBV28	TGTGCCAGCAGTTCCCACCGTGGCAGGGATAGCTCTGGGGCCAACGTCCTGACTTTC	CASSSHRGRDSSGANVLTF
TRBD1	NA	TRBJ2-1	TRBV7-8	TGTGCCAGCAGCTCTATATGGGGGGACAGGGCGTCGCGGGAGCAGTTCTTC	CASSSIWGDRASREQFF
TRBD2	NA	TRBJ2-1	TRBV29-1	TGCAGCGTTGCCGCACTAGCGGGGGGGCATAATGAGCAGTTCTTC	CSVAALAGGHNEQFF
NA	NA	TRBJ1-2	TRBV28	TGTGCCAGCAGTTTAGGGCAGGGAGGCTACACCTTC	CASSLGQGGYTF
TRBD2	NA	TRBJ2-1	TRBV24-1	TGTGCCACCAGTCTTAGCGGGGGAGATATGTACAATGAGCAGTTCTTC	CATSLSGGDMYNEQFF
NA	NA	TRBJ1-6	TRBV4-3	TGCGCCAGCAGCCAAGAGATGCGGGCCTATAATTCACCCCTCCACTTT	CASSQEMRAYNSPLHF
TRBD1	NA	TRBJ2-3	TRBV7-2	TGTGCCAGCAGCCAGGACAGGGGAAAGACAGATACGCAGTATTTT	CASSQDRGKTDTQYF
TRBD1	NA	TRBJ2-7	TRBV18	TGTGCCAGCTCACCCCGGACAGGGGCCATGCAGTACTTC	CASSPRTGAMQYF
TRBD1	NA	TRBJ1-2	TRBV7-2	TGTGCCAGCAGCTTATCTCCAGGGGGCTCTTGCACCTTC	CASSLSPGGSCTF
TRBD1	NA	TRBJ2-1	TRBV6-6	TGTGCCAGCAGCCGGACAGGGCCCAATGAGCAGTTCTTC	CASSRTGPNEQFF
NA	NA	TRBJ1-3	TRBV4-3	TGCGCCAGCAGCCAAGACAGGGATCTTGGCACCATATATTTT	CASSQDRDLGTIYF